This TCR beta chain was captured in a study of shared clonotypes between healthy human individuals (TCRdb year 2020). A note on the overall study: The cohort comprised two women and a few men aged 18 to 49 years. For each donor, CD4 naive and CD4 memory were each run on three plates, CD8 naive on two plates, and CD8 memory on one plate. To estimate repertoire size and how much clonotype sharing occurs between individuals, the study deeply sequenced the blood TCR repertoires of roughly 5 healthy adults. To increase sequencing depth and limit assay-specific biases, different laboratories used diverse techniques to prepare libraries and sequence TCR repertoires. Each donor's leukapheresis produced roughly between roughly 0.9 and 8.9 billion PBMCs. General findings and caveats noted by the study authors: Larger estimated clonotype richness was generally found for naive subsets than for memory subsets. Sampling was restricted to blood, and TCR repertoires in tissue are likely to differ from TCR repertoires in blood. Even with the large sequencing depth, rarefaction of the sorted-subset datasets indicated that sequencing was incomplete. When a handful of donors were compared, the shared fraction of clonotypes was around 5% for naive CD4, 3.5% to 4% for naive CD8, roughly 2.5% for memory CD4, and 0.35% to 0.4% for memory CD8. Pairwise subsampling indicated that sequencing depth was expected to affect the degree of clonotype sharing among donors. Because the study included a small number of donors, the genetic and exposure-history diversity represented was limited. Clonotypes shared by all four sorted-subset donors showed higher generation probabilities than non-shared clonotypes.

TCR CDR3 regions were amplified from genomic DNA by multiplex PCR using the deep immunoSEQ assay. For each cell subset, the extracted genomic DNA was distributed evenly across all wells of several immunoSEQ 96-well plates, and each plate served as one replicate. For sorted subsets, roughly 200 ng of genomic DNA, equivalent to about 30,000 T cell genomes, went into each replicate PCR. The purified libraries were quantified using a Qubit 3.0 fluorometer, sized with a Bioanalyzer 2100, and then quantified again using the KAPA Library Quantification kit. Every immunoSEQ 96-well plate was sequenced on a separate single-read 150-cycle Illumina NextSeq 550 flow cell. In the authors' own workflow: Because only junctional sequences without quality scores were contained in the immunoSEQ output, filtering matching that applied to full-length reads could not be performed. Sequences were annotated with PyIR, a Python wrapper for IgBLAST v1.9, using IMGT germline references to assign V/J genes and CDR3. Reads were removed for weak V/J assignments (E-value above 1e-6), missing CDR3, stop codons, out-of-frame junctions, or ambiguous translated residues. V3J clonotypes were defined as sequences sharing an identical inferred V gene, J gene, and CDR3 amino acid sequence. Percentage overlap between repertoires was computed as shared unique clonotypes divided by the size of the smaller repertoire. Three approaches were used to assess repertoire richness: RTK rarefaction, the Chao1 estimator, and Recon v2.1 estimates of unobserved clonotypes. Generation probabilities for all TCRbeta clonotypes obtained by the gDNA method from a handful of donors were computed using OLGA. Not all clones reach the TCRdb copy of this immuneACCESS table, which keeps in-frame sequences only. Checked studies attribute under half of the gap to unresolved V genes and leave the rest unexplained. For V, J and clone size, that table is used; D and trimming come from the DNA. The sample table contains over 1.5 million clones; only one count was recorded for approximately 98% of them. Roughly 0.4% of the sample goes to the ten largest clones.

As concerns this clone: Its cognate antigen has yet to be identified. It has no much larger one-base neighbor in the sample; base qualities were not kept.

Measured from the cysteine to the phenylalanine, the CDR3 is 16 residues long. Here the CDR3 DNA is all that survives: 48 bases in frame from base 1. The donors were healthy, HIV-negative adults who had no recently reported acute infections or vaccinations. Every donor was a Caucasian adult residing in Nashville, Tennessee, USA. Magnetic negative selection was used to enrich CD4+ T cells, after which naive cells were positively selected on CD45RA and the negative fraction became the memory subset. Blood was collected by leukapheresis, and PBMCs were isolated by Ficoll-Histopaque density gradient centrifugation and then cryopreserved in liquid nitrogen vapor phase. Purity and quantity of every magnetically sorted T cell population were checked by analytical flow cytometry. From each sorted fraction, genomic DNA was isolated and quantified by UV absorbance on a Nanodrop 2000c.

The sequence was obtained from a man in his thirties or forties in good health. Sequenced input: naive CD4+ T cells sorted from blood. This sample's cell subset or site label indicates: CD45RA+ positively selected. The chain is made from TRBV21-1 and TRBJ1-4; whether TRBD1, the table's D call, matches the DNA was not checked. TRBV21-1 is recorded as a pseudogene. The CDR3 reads CASTGPPTGTNEKLFF. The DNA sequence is TGTGCCAGCACGGGCCCTCCAACGGGGACAAATGAAAAACTGTTTTTT.